The 11 T cell receptor beta chains below were found in one sample sequenced in a study of blood T cells in healthy people across ages. The second PCR ran about 6 to 12 cycles with a sample-barcoded 5' primer and J-beta primers. TCRdb re-derived calls from the 5' RACE reads in MiXCR, one entry per CDR3 protein. The table shows around 850,000 distinct CDR3 sequences, with under 40% occurring only once. The sample comprised blood. Source of these receptors: a man younger than 35 in good health.

Details on this clonotype: A single base separates this from a much larger clone, so it may be a read error. The genes are TRBV5-1 and TRBJ1-2; D is ambiguous. This CDR3 is built from 12 residues. Germline CDR1 is SGHRS and CDR2 is YFSETQ. V lost 0 bases and J lost 10, with 10 bases in between. The CDR3 region is CASSLDPSDYTF. In nucleotides, the CDR3 is TGCGCCAGCAGCTTGGACCCGTCTGACTACACCTTC.

The chain is built from TRBV7-2 and TRBJ2-3; TRBD2 is a possible D gene (5 bases). Looked up from germline, CDR1 is SGHTA and CDR2 is FQGNSA. V dropped 3 bases and J dropped 2 bases, with 9 bases sitting between them. CDR3 length: 14 amino acids. CDR3 region: CASSFGVLTDTQYF. CDR3 nucleotide sequence: TGTGCCAGCAGCTTCGGGGTCCTCACAGATACGCAGTATTTT. Based on the CDR3 plus reference TRBV7-2 and TRBJ2-3, the full variable domain is GAGVSQSPSNKVTEKGKDVELRCDPISGHTALYWYRQSLGQGLEFLIYFQGNSAPDKSGLPSDRFSAERTGGSVSTLTIQRTQQEDSAVYLCASSFGVLTDTQYFGPGTRLTVL.

This chain's CDR3 is CASSLSWGPGRPEAFF. The CDR3 DNA follows: TGTGCCAGCAGCTTGTCATGGGGGCCCGGTCGTCCTGAAGCTTTCTTT. This chain joins TRBV5-5 and TRBJ1-1; tentatively, D is TRBD1 (6 bases). The CDR3 consists of 16 residues. The ends were cut back, 1 base at V and 6 bases at J, with 19 bases in the middle. Germline assignment: CDR1 SGHKS and CDR2 YYEKEE (reference sequence).

The chain joins TRBV7-2 to TRBJ2-1, with 10 bases matching TRBD2. The CDR3 covers 16 residues. The trim removed 4 bases at V and 4 bases at J, leaving 7 bases unmatched. CDR1 and CDR2 (germline): SGHTA, FQGNSA. The CDR3 protein is CASSYISGGEYNEQFF. As DNA, the CDR3 is TGTGCCAGCAGCTACATAAGCGGGGGGGAGTACAATGAGCAGTTCTTC.

V gene TRBV7-9 combines with J gene TRBJ1-1; TRBD1 is a possible D gene (6 bases). Per the germline V gene, CDR1 is SEHNR and CDR2 is FQNEAQ (reference sequence). The CDR3 length is 13 residues. Trimming took 5 bases from V and 5 from J, leaving 12 bases between them. CDR3 region: CASSVKGGTEAFF. In DNA form, the CDR3 reads TGTGCCAGCAGCGTAAAGGGGGGGACTGAAGCTTTCTTT.

This rearrangement joins TRBV20-1 to TRBJ2-6; D gene ambiguous. V was cut by 2 bases and J by 2 bases, with 13 bases left in between. Germline V lookup: CDR1 DFQATT, CDR2 SNEGSKA (reference sequence). The length of the CDR3 is 16 residues. The CDR3 DNA reads TGCAGTGCTAGAATTCCGGGCCAGCCTGGGGCCAACGTCCTGACTTTC. Its protein is CSARIPGQPGANVLTF.

The rearrangement links TRBV10-3 to TRBJ1-1; D possibly corresponds to TRBD1 (6 bases). Per germline, CDR1 ENHRY and CDR2 SYGVKD. CDR3 size: 14 residues. The ends were cut back, 8 bases at V and 1 base at J, with 14 bases in the middle. The CDR3 is CAISGGGANTEAFF. As DNA, the CDR3 is TGTGCCATCTCAGGTGGGGGGGCGAACACTGAAGCTTTCTTT.

The chain carries TRBV5-1 and TRBJ2-5; the D gene is possibly TRBD1 (6 bases). Trimming stripped 5 bases from V and 5 bases from J, with 13 bases between. The CDR3 covers 13 residues. Germline CDR1 and CDR2: SGHRS and YFSETQ. The chain's CDR3 is CASSNRAEETQYF. CDR3 DNA sequence: TGCGCCAGCAGTAACAGGGCCGAGGAGACCCAGTACTTC.

The chain carries TRBV12-3 or TRBV12-4 and TRBJ2-6; D not resolved. Deletions cut 3 bases from V and 2 bases from J, with 5 bases between. The CDR3 covers 14 residues. Here the CDR3 DNA reads TGTGCCAGCAGTTTTGGAGCTGGGGCCAACGTCCTGACTTTC. Translating it yields CASSFGAGANVLTF.

The genes are TRBV7-9 and TRBJ2-7; tentative D call: TRBD2 (7 bases). CDR1 and CDR2 from the germline V gene are SEHNR and FQNEAQ (reference sequence). The CDR3 extends over 14 amino acids. The V and J ends lost 4 bases and 5 bases respectively, with 15 bases between them. The CDR3 here is CASSYGGGGNEQYF. The CDR3 DNA reads as TGTGCCAGCAGCTATGGGGGGGGCGGGAACGAGCAGTACTTC.

The V gene is TRBV5-1, the J gene TRBJ2-7, with TRBD1 matching over 7 bases. The CDR3 is 14 amino acids. The junction had 10 bases not matched to a gene; V was cut back by 4 bases and J by 6 bases. Looked up from germline, CDR1 is SGHRS and CDR2 is YFSETQ. CDR3 coding DNA: TGCGCCAGCAGCGAACCGACAGGGTACAGCGAGCAGTACTTC. Translation: CASSEPTGYSEQYF.